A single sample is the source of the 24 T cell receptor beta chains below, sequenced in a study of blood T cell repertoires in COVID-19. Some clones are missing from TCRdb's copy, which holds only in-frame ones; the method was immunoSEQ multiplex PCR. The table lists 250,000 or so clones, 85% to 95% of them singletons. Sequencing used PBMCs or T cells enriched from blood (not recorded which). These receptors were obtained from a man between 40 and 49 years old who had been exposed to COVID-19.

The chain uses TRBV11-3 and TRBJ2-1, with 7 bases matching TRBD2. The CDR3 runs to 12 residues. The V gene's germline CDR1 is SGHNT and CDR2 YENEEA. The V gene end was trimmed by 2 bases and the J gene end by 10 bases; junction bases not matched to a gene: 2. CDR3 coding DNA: TGTGCCAGCAGCTTACAGGGAGGGGAGCAGTTCTTC. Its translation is CASSLQGGEQFF.

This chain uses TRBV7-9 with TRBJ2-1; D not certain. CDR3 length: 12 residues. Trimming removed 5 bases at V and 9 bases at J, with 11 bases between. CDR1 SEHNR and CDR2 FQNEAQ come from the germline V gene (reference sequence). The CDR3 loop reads CASSMRVPEQFF. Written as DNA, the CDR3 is TGTGCCAGCAGCATGAGAGTGCCTGAGCAGTTCTTC.

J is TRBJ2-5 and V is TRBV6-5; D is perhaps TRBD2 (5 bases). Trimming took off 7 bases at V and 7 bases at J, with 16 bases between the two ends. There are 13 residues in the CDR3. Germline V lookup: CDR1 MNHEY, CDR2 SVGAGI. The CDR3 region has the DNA TGTGCCAGCACCCAGGTGGGGAGAGCGACCCAGTACTTC. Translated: CASTQVGRATQYF.

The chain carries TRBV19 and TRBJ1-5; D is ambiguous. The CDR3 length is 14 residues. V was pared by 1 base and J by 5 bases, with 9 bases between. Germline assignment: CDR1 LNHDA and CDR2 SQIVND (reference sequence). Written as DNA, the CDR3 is TGTGCCAGTAGTATAGCCAGTGTTGATCAGCCCCAGCATTTT. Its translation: CASSIASVDQPQHF.

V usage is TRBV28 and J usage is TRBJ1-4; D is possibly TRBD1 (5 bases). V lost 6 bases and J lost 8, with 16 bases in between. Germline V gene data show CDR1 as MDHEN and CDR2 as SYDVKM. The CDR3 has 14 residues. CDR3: CASSPDQGGEKLFF. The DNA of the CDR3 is TGTGCCAGCAGCCCCGACCAGGGAGGCGAAAAACTGTTTTTT.

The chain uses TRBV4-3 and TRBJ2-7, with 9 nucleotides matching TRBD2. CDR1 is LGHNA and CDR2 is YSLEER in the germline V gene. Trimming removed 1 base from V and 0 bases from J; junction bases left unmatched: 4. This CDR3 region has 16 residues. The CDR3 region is CASSQVPSGDSYEQYF. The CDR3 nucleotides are TGCGCCAGCAGCCAAGTGCCTAGCGGGGACTCCTACGAGCAGTACTTC.

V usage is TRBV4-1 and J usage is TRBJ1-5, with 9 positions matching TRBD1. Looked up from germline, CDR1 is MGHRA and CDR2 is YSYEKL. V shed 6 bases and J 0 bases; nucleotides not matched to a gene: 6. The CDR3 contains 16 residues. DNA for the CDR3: TGCGCCAGCAGACTCGGGACAGGGACTAGCAATCAGCCCCAGCATTTT. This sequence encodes CASRLGTGTSNQPQHF.

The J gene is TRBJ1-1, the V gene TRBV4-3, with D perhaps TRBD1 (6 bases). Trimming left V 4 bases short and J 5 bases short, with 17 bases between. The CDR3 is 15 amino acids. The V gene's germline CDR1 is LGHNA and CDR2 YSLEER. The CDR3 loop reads CASSLSGGGGTEAFF. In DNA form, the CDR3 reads TGCGCCAGCAGCCTTTCCGGGGGGGGCGGAACTGAAGCTTTCTTT.

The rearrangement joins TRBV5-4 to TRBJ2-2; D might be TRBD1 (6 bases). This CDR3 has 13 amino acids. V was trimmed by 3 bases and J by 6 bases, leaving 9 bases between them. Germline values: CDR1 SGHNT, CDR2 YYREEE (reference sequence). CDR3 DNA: TGTGCCAGCAGCTCTTGGGGGCCCGGGGAGCTGTTTTTT. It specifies CASSSWGPGELFF.

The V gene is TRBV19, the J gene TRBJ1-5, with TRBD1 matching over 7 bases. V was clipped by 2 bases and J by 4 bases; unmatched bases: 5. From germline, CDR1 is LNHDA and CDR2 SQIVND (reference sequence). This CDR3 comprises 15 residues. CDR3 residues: CASSISTGRNQPQHF. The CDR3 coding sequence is TGTGCCAGTAGTATATCGACAGGGAGGAATCAGCCCCAGCATTTT. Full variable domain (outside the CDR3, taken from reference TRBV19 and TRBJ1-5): DGGITQSPKYLFRKEGQNVTLSCEQNLNHDAMYWYRQDPGQGLRLIYYSQIVNDFQKGDIAEGYSVSREKKESFPLTVTSAQKNPTAFYLCASSISTGRNQPQHFGDGTRLSIL.

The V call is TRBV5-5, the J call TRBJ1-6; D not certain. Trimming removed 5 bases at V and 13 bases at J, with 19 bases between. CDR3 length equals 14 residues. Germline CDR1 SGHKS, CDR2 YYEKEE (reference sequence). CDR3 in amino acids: CASSSGTPIAPLHF. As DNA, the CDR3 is TGTGCCAGCAGTAGCGGAACGCCTATTGCGCCCCTCCACTTT.

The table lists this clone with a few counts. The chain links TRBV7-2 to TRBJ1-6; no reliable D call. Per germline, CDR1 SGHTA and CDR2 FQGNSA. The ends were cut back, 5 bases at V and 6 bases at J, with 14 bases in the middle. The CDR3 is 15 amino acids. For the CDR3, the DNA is TGTGCCAGCAGCCCCCTAGCAGGCCCTAATTCACCCCTCCACTTT. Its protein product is CASSPLAGPNSPLHF.

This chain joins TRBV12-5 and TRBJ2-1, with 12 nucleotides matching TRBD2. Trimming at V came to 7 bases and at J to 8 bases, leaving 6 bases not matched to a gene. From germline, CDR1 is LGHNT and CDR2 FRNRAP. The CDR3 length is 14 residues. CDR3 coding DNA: TGTGCTAGTGAGTGGACTAGCGGGACGTATGAGCAGTTCTTC. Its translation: CASEWTSGTYEQFF.

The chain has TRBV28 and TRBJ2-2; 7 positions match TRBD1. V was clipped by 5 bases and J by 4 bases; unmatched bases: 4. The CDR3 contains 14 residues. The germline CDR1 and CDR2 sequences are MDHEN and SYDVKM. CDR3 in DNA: TGTGCCAGCAGTCCGACAGGGTCCACCGGGGAGCTGTTTTTT. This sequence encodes CASSPTGSTGELFF.

CDR3 protein: CASSSWTADNYGYTF. The CDR3 DNA follows: TGTGCCAGCAGCTCCTGGACAGCTGATAACTATGGCTACACCTTC. The V and J genes are TRBV13 and TRBJ1-2; D is possibly TRBD1 (6 bases). The CDR3 covers 15 residues. V shed 4 bases and J shed 1 base, with 13 bases lying between them. Germline lookup yields CDR1 PRHDT and CDR2 FYEKMQ (reference sequence).

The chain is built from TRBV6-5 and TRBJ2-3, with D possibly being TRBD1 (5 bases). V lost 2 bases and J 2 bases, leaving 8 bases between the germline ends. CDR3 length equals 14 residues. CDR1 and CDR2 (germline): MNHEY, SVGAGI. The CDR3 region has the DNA TGTGCCAGCAGTTACCAGGGCATCACAGATACGCAGTATTTT. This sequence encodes CASSYQGITDTQYF.

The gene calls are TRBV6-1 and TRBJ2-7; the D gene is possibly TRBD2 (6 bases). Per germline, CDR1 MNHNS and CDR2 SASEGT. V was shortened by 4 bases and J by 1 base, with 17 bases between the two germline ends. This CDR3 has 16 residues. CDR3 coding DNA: TGTGCCAGCAGTGTACTCTTTAGCGGAGCATCCTACGAGCAGTACTTC. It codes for CASSVLFSGASYEQYF.

CDR3 nucleotides: TGTGCCAGCAGCTTGTCGATAGACCAAGAGACCCAGTACTTC. This encodes CASSLSIDQETQYF. This chain connects TRBV5-5 to TRBJ2-5; D is ambiguous. Germline V gene data show CDR1 as SGHKS and CDR2 as YYEKEE (reference sequence). The CDR3 length is 14 residues. V lost 1 base to trimming and J lost 0 bases, with 7 bases between them. Drawing the rest from reference TRBV5-5 and TRBJ2-5, the complete variable domain is DAGVTQSPTHLIKTRGQQVTLRCSPISGHKSVSWYQQVLGQGPQFIFQYYEKEERGRGNFPDRFSARQFPNYSSELNVNALLLGDSALYLCASSLSIDQETQYFGPGTRLLVL.

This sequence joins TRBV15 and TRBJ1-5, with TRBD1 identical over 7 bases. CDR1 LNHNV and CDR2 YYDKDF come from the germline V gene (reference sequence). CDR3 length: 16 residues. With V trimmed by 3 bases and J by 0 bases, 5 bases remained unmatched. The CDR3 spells CATSRSTGNSNQPQHF. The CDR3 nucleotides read TGTGCCACCAGCAGGTCGACAGGGAATAGCAATCAGCCCCAGCATTTT.

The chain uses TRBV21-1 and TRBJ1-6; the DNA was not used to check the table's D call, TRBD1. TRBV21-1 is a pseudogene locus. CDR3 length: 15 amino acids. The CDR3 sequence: CASSKRDSYNSPLHF. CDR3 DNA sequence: TGTGCCAGCAGCAAGCGGGACAGCTATAATTCACCCCTCCACTTT.

CDR3 sequence reads: CAWSTGGYSGNTIYF. CDR3 DNA sequence: TGTGCCTGGAGTACCGGGGGGTACTCTGGAAACACCATATATTTT. The chain is built from TRBV30 and TRBJ1-3; D possibly corresponds to TRBD1 (5 bases). CDR1 is GTSNPN, CDR2 SVGIG, per germline (reference sequence). V lost 2 bases to trimming and J lost 0 bases, with 11 bases between them. The CDR3 sequence is 15 residues long. The variable domain in full, completed from reference TRBV30 and TRBJ1-3, reads SQTIHQWPATLVQPVGSPLSLECTVEGTSNPNLYWYRQAAGRGLQLLFYSVGIGQISSEVPQNLSASRPQDRQFILSSKKLLLSDSGFYLCAWSTGGYSGNTIYFGEGSWLTVV.

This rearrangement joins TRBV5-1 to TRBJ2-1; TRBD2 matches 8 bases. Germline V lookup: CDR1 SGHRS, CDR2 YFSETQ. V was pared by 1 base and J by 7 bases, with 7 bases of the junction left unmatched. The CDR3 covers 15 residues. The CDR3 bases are TGCGCCAGCAGCTTGACCAGCGGGAGCGGGAATGAGCAGTTCTTC. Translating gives CASSLTSGSGNEQFF.

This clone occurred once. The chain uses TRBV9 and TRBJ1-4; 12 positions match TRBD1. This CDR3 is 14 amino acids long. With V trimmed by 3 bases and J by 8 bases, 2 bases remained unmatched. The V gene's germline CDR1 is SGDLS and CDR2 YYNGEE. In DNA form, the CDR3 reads TGTGCCAGCAGCGGTGGGACAGGGGGCGAAAAACTGTTTTTT. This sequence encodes CASSGGTGGEKLFF.

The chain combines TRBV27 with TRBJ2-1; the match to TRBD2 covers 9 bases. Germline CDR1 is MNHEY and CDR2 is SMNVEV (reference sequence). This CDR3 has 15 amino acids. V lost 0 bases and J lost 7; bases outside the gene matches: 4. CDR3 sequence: CASSLSRLAENEQFF. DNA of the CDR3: TGTGCCAGCAGTTTATCGAGACTAGCGGAGAATGAGCAGTTCTTC.